The present T cell receptor (beta chain) was sequenced within a study of OX40 agonist ivuxolimab in advanced cancers. Background on the study: Cohort: approximately 83% men, mean age 60, aged about 23 to 79. Three patients had partial responses: one hepatocellular carcinoma, two cutaneous melanoma.

Broader study findings: Both blood CD4+ and CD8+ T cells showed clonal growth by week 6 at 0.1 to 3.0 mg/kg.

The CDR3 consists of 14 residues. With 6 bases removed from V and 3 bases from J, the gap between germline ends came to 12 bases. Germline V gene sequence: CDR1 SNHLY, CDR2 FYNNEI. Profiled with immunoSEQ multiplex PCR; TCRdb holds only in-frame clones, not every one. The table includes around 76,000 clones, more than 85% detected once. No patient had autoimmune disease or received systemic immunosuppression. This clone has a handful of counts. Antigen specificity is unknown. The chain links TRBV2 to TRBJ1-5; D perhaps matches TRBD1 (6 bases). The source material was CD4+ or CD8+ T cells sorted from blood, sampled in a trial of the OX40 agonist ivuxolimab. This sequence was found in an adult with an advanced solid tumor such as melanoma, head and neck, liver or kidney cancer. Here the CDR3 reads CASRPDSFNQPQHF. CDR3 DNA sequence: TGTGCCAGCAGGCCGGACAGTTTCAATCAGCCCCAGCATTTT.